This T cell receptor beta chain is drawn from a study of blood T cell repertoires in COVID-19. About the study: Sources were T cells, B-cell-depleted T cells, or PBMCs; the material itself was cDNA or gDNA.

Seattle's cohort entered during active infection and was followed longitudinally. Measured with immunoSEQ multiplex PCR; TCRdb has only the in-frame clones, and not every one. The repertoire consists of roughly 250,000 clones, with about 80% occurring once and the leading ten covering around 14%. Germline V CDR1 and CDR2: MNHNY, SVGAGI (reference sequence). The CDR3 runs to 15 residues. Trimming removed 5 bases at V and 1 base at J, with 14 bases between. The receptor's source is a person between 65 and 79 years old with COVID-19, enrolled during active disease. This sequence joins TRBV6-6 and TRBJ1-2, with D maybe TRBD1 (6 bases). The sequenced sample was peripheral blood. The CDR3 protein is CASSVPGTSNYGYTF. The CDR3 DNA follows: TGTGCCAGCAGTGTACCCGGGACAAGTAACTATGGCTACACCTTC.